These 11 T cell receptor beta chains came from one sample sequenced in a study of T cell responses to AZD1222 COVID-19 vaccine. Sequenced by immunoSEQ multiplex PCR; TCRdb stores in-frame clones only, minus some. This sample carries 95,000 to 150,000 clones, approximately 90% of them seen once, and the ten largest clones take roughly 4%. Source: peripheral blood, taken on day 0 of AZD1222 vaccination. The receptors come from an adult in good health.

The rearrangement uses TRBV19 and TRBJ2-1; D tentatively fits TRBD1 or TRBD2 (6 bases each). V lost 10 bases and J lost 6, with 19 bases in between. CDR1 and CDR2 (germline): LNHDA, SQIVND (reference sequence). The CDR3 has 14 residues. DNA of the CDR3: TGTGCCACCCGACCGGGGGCTAGTATCAATGAGCAGTTCTTC. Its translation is CATRPGASINEQFF.

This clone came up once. CDR3: CASSLDTGGNYGYTF. Written as DNA, the CDR3 is TGTGCCAGCAGCTTAGATACTGGGGGGAACTATGGCTACACCTTC. J is TRBJ1-2 and V is TRBV7-8, with D possibly matching TRBD1 (5 bases). Germline V gives CDR1 SGHVS, CDR2 FQNEAQ. The CDR3 is 15 residues long. Trimming removed 1 base at V and 2 bases at J, with 11 bases between.

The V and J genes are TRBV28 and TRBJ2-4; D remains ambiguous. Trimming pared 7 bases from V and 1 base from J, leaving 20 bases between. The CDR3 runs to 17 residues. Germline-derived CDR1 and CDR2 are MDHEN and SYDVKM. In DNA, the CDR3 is TGTGCCAGCACCCTGCCTCTTACTGGGCAGGCCAAAAACATTCAGTACTTC. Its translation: CASTLPLTGQAKNIQYF.

CDR3 sequence reads: CASSLFGTGVYEQYF. As DNA, the CDR3 is TGTGCCAGCAGCTTATTCGGGACAGGGGTGTACGAGCAGTACTTC. The rearrangement uses TRBV11-2 and TRBJ2-7; 10 bases are a match to TRBD1. Germline V gene sequence: CDR1 SGHAT, CDR2 FQNNGV. Trimming took 2 bases from V and 4 from J; bases not matched to a gene: 5. CDR3 length: 15 amino acids.

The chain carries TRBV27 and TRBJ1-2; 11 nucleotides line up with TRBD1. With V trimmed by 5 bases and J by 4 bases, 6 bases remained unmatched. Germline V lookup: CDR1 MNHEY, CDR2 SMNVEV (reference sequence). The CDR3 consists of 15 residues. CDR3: CASSHRTGGSYGYTF. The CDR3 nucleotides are TGTGCCAGCAGTCATCGGACAGGGGGCAGCTATGGCTACACCTTC.

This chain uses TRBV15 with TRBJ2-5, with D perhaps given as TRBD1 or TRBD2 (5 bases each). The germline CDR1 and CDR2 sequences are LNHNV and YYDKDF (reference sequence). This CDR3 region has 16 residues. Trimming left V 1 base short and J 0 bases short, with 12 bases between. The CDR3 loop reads CATSRGGGLYQETQYF. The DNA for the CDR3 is TGTGCCACCAGCAGAGGGGGCGGGCTGTACCAAGAGACCCAGTACTTC.

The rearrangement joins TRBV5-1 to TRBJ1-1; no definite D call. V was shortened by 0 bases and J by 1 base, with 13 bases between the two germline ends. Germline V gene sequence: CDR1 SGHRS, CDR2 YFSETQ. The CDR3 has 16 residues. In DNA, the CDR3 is TGCGCCAGCAGCTTGGGGATTACTTCAGCGAACACTGAAGCTTTCTTT. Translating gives CASSLGITSANTEAFF.

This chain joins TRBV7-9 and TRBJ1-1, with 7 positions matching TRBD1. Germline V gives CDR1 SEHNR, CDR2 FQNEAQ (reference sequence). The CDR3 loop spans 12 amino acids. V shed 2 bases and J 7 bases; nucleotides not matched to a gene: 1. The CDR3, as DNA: TGTGCCAGCAGCTTAAGGGACAGTGAAGCTTTCTTT. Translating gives CASSLRDSEAFF.

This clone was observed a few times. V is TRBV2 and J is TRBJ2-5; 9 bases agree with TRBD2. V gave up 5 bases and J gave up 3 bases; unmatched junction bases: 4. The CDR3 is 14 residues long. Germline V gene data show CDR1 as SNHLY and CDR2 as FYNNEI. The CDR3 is CASSPGTSKETQYF. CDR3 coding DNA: TGTGCCAGCAGTCCCGGGACTAGCAAAGAGACCCAGTACTTC. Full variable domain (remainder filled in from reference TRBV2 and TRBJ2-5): EPEVTQTPSHQVTQMGQEVILRCVPISNHLYFYWYRQILGQKVEFLVSFYNNEISEKSEIFDDQFSVERPDGSNFTLKIRSTKLEDSAMYFCASSPGTSKETQYFGPGTRLLVL.

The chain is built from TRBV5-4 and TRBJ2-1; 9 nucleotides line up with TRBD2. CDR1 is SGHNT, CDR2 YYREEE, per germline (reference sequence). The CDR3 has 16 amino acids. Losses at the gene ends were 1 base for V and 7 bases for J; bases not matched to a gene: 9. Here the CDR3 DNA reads TGTGCCAGCAGCTTGCGCGGCGGGAGGGCCCGAAATGAGCAGTTCTTC. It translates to CASSLRGGRARNEQFF.

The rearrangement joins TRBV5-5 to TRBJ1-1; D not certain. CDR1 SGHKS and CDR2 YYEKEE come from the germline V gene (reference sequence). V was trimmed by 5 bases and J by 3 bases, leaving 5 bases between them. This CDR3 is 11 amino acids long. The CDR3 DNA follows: TGTGCCAGCAGACAATACACTGAAGCTTTCTTT. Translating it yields CASRQYTEAFF.